In its sample, the clone carrying this T cell receptor (beta chain) was seen many times. These data belong to a study of T-cell reconstitution after alpha-beta-depleted transplantation in children. Unique molecular identifiers were incorporated when the TCRbeta library was constructed. TCRdb re-derived calls from the PCR reads in MiXCR, one entry per CDR3 protein. The data contain roughly 180,000 distinct CDR3 sequences, more than 12% of them seen just once; the ten biggest clones take up around 14%. Sequenced here: PBMCs from the stem cell graft donor, sampled from the stem cell graft. The sequence derives from a human donor who donated a stem cell graft to a child with acute lymphoblastic leukemia.

The CDR3 sequence: CACSGGTDTQYF. The CDR3 DNA follows: TGTGCCTGTAGCGGAGGCACAGATACGCAGTATTTT. This chain uses TRBV30 with TRBJ2-3; TRBD2 is a possible D gene (6 bases). The CDR3 extends over 12 amino acids. The V end lost 6 bases, the J end lost 1 base, and 8 bases lay between the germline ends. Germline V gives CDR1 GTSNPN, CDR2 SVGIG (reference sequence).